This T cell receptor (beta chain) originates from a study of cytomegalovirus exposure and HLA in healthy donors. Overall study context: Approximately 190 million T cells yielded 117 million unique TCR beta sequences, as an earlier analysis found.

In the PCR, 60 Vbeta and 13 Jbeta primers were used. Method: immunoSEQ multiplex PCR; TCRdb's copy keeps in-frame clones and lacks some. This sample has approximately 170,000 clones; under 90% occur once, and the top ten carry about 1.5%. The CDR3 spans 14 residues. The germline CDR1 and CDR2 sequences are SGHTA and FQGNSA. With 5 bases clipped from V and 7 bases from J, the junction kept 7 bases outside the gene matches. The sequencing input was PBMCs. The chain is built from TRBV7-2 and TRBJ1-5, with 8 bases that match TRBD1. The clonotype comes from a male donor in good health and CMV-seronegative. CDR3 in amino acids: CASSPTGERQPQHF. CDR3 in DNA: TGTGCCAGCAGCCCGACAGGGGAGAGACAGCCCCAGCATTTT.